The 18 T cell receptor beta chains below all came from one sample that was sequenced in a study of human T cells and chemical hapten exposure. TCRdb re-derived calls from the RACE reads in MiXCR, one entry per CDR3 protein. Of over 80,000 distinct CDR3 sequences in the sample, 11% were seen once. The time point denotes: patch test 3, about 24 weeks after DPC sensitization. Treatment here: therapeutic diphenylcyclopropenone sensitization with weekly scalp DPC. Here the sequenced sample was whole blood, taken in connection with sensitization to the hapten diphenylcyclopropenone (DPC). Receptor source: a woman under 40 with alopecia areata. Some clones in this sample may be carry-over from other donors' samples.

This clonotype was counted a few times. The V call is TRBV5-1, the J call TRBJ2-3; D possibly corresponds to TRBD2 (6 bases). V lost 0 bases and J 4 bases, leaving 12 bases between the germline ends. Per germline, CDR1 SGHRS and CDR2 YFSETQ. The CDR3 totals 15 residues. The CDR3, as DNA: TGCGCCAGCAGCTTGGTTACGGGAGACTCAGATACGCAGTATTTT. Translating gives CASSLVTGDSDTQYF.

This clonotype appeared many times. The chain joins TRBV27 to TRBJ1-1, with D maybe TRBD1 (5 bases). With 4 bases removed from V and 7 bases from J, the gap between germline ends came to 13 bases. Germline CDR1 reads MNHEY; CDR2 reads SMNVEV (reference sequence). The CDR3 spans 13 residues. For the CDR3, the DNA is TGTGCCAGCAGTTACCGCAGGGATATTGAAGCTTTCTTT. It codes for CASSYRRDIEAFF.

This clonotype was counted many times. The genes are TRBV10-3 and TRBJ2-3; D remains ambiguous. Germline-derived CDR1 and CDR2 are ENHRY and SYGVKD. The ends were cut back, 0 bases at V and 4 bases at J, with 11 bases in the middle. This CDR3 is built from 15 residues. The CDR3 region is CAISESNLGPDTQYF. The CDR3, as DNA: TGTGCCATCAGTGAGTCGAACCTCGGCCCAGATACGCAGTATTTT.

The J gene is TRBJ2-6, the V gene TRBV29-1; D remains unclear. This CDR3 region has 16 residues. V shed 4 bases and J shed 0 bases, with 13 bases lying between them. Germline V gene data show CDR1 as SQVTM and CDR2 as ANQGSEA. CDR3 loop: CSVVSRPPSGANVLTF. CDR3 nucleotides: TGCAGCGTTGTGAGCAGGCCGCCCTCTGGGGCCAACGTCCTGACTTTC.

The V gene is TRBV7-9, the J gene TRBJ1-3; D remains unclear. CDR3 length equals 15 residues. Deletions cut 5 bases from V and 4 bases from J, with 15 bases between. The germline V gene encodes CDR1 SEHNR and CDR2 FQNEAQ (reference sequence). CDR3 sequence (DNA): TGTGCCAGCAGCCCAGGAGAGGCTTCAGGAAACACCATATATTTT. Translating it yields CASSPGEASGNTIYF.

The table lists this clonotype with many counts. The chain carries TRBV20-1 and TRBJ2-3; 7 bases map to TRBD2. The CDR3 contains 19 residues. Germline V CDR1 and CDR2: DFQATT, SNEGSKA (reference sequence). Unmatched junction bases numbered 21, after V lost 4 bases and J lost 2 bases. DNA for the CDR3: TGCAGTGCTAAAACCCAGGGAGAGAAGCGGGAAAGGATCACAGATACGCAGTATTTT. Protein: CSAKTQGEKRERITDTQYF.

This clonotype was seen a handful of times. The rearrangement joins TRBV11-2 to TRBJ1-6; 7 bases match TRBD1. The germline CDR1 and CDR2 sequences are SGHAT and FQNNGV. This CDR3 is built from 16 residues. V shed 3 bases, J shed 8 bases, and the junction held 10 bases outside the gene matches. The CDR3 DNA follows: TGTGCCAGCAGCTTCAGACAGGGTTTGGTAGATTCACCCCTCCACTTT. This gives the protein CASSFRQGLVDSPLHF.

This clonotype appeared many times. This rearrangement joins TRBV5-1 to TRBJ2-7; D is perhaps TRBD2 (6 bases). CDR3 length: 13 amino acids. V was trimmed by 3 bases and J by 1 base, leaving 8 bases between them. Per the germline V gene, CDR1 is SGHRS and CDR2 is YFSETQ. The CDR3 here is CASSSTSSYEQYF. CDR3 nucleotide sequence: TGCGCCAGCAGCTCGACTAGTTCCTACGAGCAGTACTTC.

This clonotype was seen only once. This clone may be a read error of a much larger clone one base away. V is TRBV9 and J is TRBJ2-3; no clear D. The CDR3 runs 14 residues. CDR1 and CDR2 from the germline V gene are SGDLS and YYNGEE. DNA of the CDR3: TGTGCCAGCAGCGCAAGAAGTTACACAGATATGCAGTATTTT. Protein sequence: CASSARSYTDMQYF. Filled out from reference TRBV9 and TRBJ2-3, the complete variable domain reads DSGVTQTPKHLITATGQRVTLRCSPRSGDLSVYWYQQSLDQGLQFLIQYYNGEERAKGNILERFSAQQFPDLHSELNLSSLELGDSALYFCASSARSYTDMQYFGPGTRLTVL.

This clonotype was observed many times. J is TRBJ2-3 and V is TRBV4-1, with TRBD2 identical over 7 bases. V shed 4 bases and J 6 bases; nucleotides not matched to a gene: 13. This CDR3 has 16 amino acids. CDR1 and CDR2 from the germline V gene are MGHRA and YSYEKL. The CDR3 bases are TGCGCCAGCAGCCTAAGGCTAGCGGCATCGTCGGATACGCAGTATTTT. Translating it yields CASSLRLAASSDTQYF.

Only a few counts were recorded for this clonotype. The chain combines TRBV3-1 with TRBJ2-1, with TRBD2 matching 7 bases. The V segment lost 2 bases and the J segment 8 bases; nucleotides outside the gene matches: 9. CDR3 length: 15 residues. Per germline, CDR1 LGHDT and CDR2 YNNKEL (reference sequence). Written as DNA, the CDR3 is TGTGCCAGCAGCCAAAGTGTCAGGGCGGGGGATGAGCAGTTCTTC. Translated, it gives CASSQSVRAGDEQFF.

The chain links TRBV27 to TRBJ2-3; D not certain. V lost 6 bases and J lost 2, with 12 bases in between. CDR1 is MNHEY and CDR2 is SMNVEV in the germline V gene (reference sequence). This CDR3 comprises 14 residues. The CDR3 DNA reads TGTGCCAGCAGGCCCCGGGCGTACACAGATACGCAGTATTTT. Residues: CASRPRAYTDTQYF.

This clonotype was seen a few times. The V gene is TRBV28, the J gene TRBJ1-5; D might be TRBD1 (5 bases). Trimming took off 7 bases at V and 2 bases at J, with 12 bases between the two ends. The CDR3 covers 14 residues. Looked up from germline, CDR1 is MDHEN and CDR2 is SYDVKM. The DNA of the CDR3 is TGTGCCAGCAAGAAGGGGCTGGGCAATCAGCCCCAGCATTTT. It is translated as CASKKGLGNQPQHF.

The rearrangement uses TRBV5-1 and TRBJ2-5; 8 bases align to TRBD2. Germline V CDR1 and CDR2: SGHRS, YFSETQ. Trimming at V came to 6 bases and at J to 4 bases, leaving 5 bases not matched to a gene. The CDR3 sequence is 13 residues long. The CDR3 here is CASIGRAGETQYF. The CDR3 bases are TGCGCCAGCATCGGGAGGGCCGGAGAGACCCAGTACTTC.

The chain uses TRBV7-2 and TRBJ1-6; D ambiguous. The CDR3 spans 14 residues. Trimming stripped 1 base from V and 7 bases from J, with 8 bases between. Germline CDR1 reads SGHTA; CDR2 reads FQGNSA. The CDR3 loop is CASSLVMGNSPLHF. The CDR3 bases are TGTGCCAGCAGCTTAGTAATGGGGAATTCACCCCTCCACTTT.

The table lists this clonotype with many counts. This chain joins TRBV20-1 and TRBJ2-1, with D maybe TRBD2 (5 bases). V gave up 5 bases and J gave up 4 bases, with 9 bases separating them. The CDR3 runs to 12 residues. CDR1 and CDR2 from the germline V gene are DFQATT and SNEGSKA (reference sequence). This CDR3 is CSAQREYNEQFF. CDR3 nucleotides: TGCAGTGCTCAGAGGGAGTACAATGAGCAGTTCTTC.

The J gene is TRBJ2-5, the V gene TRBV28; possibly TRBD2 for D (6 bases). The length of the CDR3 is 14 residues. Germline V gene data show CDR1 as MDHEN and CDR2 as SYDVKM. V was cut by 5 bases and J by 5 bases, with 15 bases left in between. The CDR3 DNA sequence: TGTGCCAGCAGTCTGACCGGGAGAGGCGAGACCCAGTACTTC. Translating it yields CASSLTGRGETQYF.

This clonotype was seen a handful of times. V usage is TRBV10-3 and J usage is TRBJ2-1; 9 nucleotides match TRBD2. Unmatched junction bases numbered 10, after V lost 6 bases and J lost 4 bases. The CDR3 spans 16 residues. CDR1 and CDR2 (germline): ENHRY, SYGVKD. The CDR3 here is CAIRRAGGSTYNEQFF. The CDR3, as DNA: TGTGCCATCAGACGAGCGGGAGGCTCTACGTACAATGAGCAGTTCTTC.